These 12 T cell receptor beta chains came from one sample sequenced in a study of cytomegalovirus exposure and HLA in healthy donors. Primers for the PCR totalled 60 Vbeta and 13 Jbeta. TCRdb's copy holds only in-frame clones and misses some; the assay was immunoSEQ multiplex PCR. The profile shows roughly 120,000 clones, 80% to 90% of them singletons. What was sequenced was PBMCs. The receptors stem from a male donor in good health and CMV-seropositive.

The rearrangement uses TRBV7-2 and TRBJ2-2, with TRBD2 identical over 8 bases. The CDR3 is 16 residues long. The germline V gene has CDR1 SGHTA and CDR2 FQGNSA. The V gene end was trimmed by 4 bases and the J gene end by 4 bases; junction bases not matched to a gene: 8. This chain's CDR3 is CASSSRAGVRTGELFF. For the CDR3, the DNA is TGTGCCAGCAGCTCGCGAGCGGGAGTACGCACCGGGGAGCTGTTTTTT. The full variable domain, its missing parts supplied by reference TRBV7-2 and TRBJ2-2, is GAGVSQSPSNKVTEKGKDVELRCDPISGHTALYWYRQSLGQGLEFLIYFQGNSAPDKSGLPSDRFSAERTGGSVSTLTIQRTQQEDSAVYLCASSSRAGVRTGELFFGEGSRLTVL.

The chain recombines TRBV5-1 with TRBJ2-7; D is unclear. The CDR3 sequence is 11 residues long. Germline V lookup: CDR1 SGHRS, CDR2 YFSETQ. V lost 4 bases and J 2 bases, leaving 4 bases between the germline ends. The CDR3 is CASSQAYEQYF. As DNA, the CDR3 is TGCGCCAGCAGCCAGGCCTACGAGCAGTACTTC.

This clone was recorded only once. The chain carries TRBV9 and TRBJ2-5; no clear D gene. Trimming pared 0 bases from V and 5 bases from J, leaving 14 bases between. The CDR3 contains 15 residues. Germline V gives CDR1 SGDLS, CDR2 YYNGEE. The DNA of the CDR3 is TGTGCCAGCAGCGTAGGATGGTCAGGAATCGAGACCCAGTACTTC. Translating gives CASSVGWSGIETQYF.

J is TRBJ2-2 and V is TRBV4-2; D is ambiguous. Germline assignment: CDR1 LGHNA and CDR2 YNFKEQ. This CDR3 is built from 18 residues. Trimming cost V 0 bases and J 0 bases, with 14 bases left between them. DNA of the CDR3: TGTGCCAGCAGCCAAGAAGTCGAAGCTTCCGCGAACACCGGGGAGCTGTTTTTT. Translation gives CASSQEVEASANTGELFF.

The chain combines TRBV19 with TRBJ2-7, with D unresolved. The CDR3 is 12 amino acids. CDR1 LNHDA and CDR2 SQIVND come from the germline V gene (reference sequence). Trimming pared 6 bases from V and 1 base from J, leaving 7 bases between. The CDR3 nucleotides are TGTGCCAGTAGCCCAGGATCCTACGAGCAGTACTTC. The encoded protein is CASSPGSYEQYF.

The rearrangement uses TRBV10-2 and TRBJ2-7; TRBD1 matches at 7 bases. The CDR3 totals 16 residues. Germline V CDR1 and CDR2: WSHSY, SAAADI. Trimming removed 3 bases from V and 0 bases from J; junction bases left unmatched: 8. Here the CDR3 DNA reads TGCGCCAGCAGTGATATTCAAGGGACAGCCTCCTACGAGCAGTACTTC. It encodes CASSDIQGTASYEQYF.

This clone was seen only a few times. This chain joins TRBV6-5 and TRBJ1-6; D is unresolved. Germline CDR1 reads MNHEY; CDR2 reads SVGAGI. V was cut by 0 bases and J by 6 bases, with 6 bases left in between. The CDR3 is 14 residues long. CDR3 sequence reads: CASSYSGSNSPLHF. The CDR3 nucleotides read TGTGCCAGCAGTTACTCCGGGAGTAATTCACCCCTCCACTTT.

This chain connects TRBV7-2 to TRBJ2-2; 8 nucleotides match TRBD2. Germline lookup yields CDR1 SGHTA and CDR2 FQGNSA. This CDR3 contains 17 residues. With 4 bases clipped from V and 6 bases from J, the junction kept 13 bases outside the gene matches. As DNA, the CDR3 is TGTGCCAGCAGCTGGGGAAGCGGGAGCAGGTCCCCCGGGGAGCTGTTTTTT. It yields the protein CASSWGSGSRSPGELFF.

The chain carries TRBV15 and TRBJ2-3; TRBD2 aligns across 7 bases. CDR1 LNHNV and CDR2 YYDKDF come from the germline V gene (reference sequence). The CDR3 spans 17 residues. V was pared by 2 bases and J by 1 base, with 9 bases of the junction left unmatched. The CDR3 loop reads CATSRKYLAEGTDTQYF. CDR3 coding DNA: TGTGCCACCAGCAGAAAATATCTAGCGGAAGGCACAGATACGCAGTATTTT.

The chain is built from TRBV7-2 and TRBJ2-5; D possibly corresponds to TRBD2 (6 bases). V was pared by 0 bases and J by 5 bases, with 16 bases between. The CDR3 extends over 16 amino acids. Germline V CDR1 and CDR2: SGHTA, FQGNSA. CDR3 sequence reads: CASSLAMGGGRETQYF. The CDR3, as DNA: TGTGCCAGCAGCTTAGCGATGGGAGGTGGAAGGGAGACCCAGTACTTC.

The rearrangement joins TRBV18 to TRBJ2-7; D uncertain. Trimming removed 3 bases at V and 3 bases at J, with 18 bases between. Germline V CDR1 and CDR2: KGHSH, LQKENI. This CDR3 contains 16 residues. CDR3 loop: CASSPPGGRRDYEQYF. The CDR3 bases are TGTGCCAGCTCACCTCCCGGTGGGCGCAGAGACTACGAGCAGTACTTC.

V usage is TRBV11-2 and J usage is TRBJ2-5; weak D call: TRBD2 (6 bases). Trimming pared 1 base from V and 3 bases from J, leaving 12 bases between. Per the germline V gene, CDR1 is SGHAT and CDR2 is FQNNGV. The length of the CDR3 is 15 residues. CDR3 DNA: TGTGCCAGCAGCTTAGGATCGGGACTGAAAGAGACCCAGTACTTC. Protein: CASSLGSGLKETQYF.